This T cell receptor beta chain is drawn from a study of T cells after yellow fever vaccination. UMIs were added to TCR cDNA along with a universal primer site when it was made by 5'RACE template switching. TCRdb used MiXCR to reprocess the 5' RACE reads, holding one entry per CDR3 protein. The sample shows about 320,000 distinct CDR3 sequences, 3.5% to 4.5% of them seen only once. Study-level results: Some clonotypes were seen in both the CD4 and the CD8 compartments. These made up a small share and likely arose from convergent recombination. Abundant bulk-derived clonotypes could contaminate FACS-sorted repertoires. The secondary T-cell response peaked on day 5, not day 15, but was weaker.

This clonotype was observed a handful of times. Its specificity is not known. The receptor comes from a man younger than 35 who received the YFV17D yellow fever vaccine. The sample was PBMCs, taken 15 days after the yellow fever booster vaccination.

The CDR3 DNA is TGCAGCGTTTCGGGGGCGCGCACAGATACGCAGTATTTT. Protein: CSVSGARTDTQYF. J is TRBJ2-3 and V is TRBV29-1; perhaps D is TRBD1 or TRBD2 (6 bases each). V lost 5 bases, J lost 1 base, and 10 bases lay in between. CDR3 size: 13 residues. Germline values: CDR1 SQVTM, CDR2 ANQGSEA.